A single sample gave rise to the 30 T cell receptor beta chains below, sequenced in a study of T cells after yellow fever vaccination. TCRdb recomputed calls from the 5' RACE reads with MiXCR, one row per CDR3 protein. The sample includes 500,000 to 650,000 distinct CDR3 sequences, approximately 15% of them seen just once. The sample in question was PBMCs, obtained on the day of the yellow fever booster vaccination. The receptors shown here come from a man in his thirties or forties who received the YFV17D yellow fever vaccine.

This chain links TRBV6-1 with TRBJ2-1, with 9 bases aligning to TRBD2. Germline CDR1 reads MNHNS; CDR2 reads SASEGT. The V gene end was trimmed by 11 bases and the J gene end by 4 bases; junction bases not matched to a gene: 6. The CDR3 is 13 residues long. The chain's CDR3 is CAAGTSSYNEQFF. DNA for the CDR3: TGTGCCGCTGGGACTAGCAGTTACAATGAGCAGTTCTTC.

This chain connects TRBV6-1 to TRBJ2-1; D unclear. Trimming shortened V by 6 bases and J by 0 bases, and 9 bases separated the two germline ends. The germline CDR1 and CDR2 sequences are MNHNS and SASEGT. This CDR3 comprises 14 residues. In nucleotides, the CDR3 is TGTGCCAGCAGAGCAACAGCCTCCTACAATGAGCAGTTCTTC. Translation: CASRATASYNEQFF.

This sequence joins TRBV6-5 and TRBJ1-5; TRBD1 matches 7 bases. There are 17 residues in the CDR3. V lost 2 bases to trimming and J lost 0 bases; unmatched junction nucleotides: 7. Germline values: CDR1 MNHEY, CDR2 SVGAGI. The CDR3: CASSYPTGPNSNQPQHF. The CDR3 coding sequence is TGTGCCAGCAGTTACCCGACAGGGCCAAATAGCAATCAGCCCCAGCATTTT.

This clonotype was seen more than once but under ten times. The chain is built from TRBV6-2 or TRBV6-3 and TRBJ2-7; a weak D match, TRBD2 (6 bases). CDR1 is MNHEY and CDR2 is SVGEGT in the germline V gene. Trimming shortened V by 5 bases and J by 0 bases, and 17 bases separated the two germline ends. This CDR3 is 16 amino acids long. The CDR3 DNA reads TGTGCCAGCAGTCACCGACCCGGGACTCCCTCCTACGAGCAGTACTTC. This sequence encodes CASSHRPGTPSYEQYF.

This clonotype showed up just a few times. V and J are TRBV5-1 and TRBJ1-2; D not certain. The germline gives CDR1 SGHRS, CDR2 YFSETQ. This CDR3 has 12 amino acids. V lost 0 bases, J lost 8 bases, and 8 bases lay in between. CDR3: CASSLAQDGYTF. CDR3 nucleotide sequence: TGCGCCAGCAGCTTGGCTCAAGACGGCTACACCTTC.

This clonotype was counted many times. The J gene is TRBJ2-2, the V gene TRBV20-1; no firm D call. V was pared by 8 bases and J by 0 bases, with 7 bases between. Germline CDR1 and CDR2: DFQATT and SNEGSKA (reference sequence). The CDR3 has 12 residues. The DNA of the CDR3 is TGCAGTACTTACGCGAACACCGGGGAGCTGTTTTTT. It codes for CSTYANTGELFF.

This clonotype appeared many times. The chain combines TRBV11-2 with TRBJ2-5; D call uncertain. Germline CDR1 SGHAT, CDR2 FQNNGV. Trimming took 4 bases from V and 4 from J, leaving 10 bases between them. This CDR3 comprises 13 residues. The CDR3: CASSSGLGETQYF. The CDR3 DNA reads as TGTGCCAGCAGCTCGGGCCTGGGAGAGACCCAGTACTTC.

In its sample, this clonotype was seen a few times. The genes are TRBV23-1 and TRBJ2-1, with 7 bases identical to TRBD1. TRBV23-1 belongs to the ORF category, with a function that is uncertain. The CDR3 sequence is 14 residues long. The V segment lost 6 bases and the J segment 15 bases; nucleotides outside the gene matches: 17. The CDR3 is CASRSPGQTDWWFF. Written as DNA, the CDR3 is TGCGCCAGCAGGAGCCCGGGACAGACGGACTGGTGGTTCTTC.

This clonotype showed up just a few times. This sequence joins TRBV14 and TRBJ2-1, with TRBD2 identical over 8 bases. The CDR3 spans 16 residues. The V segment lost 0 bases and the J segment 4 bases; nucleotides outside the gene matches: 5. Germline V gene lookup returns CDR1 SGHDN and CDR2 FVKESK. The chain's CDR3 is CASSQEVGTRYNEQFF. As DNA, the CDR3 is TGTGCCAGCAGCCAAGAGGTCGGGACTAGATACAATGAGCAGTTCTTC.

This clonotype was counted many times. The chain has TRBV27 and TRBJ1-2; 7 bases align to TRBD1. The CDR3 extends over 14 amino acids. CDR1 MNHEY and CDR2 SMNVEV come from the germline V gene (reference sequence). V dropped 5 bases and J dropped 2; count of bases not matched to a gene: 5. The CDR3, as DNA: TGTGCCAGCAGTATTGACAGGGCGAACTATGGCTACACCTTC. This sequence encodes CASSIDRANYGYTF.

The table lists this clonotype with a few counts. The chain joins TRBV7-9 to TRBJ2-7, with D tentatively TRBD1 (6 bases). CDR1 and CDR2 from the germline V gene are SEHNR and FQNEAQ (reference sequence). The CDR3 runs 13 residues. V gave up 7 bases and J gave up 6 bases, with 16 bases separating them. For the CDR3, the DNA is TGTGCCAGCACCTACCGGGACATCGGCGAGCAGTACTTC. This sequence encodes CASTYRDIGEQYF. The full variable domain, rest sourced from reference TRBV7-9 and TRBJ2-7, is DTGVSQNPRHKITKRGQNVTFRCDPISEHNRLYWYRQTLGQGPEFLTYFQNEAQLEKSRLLSDRFSAERPKGSFSTLEIQRTEQGDSAMYLCASTYRDIGEQYFGPGTRLTVT.

This clonotype was found a few times. The gene calls are TRBV20-1 and TRBJ1-1; TRBD1 might be the D (5 bases). Trimming shortened V by 1 base and J by 1 base, and 13 bases separated the two germline ends. CDR3 length equals 15 residues. CDR1 and CDR2 (germline): DFQATT, SNEGSKA (reference sequence). This CDR3 reads CSARVSGQGNTEAFF. In nucleotides, the CDR3 is TGCAGTGCTAGAGTAAGTGGGCAGGGGAACACTGAAGCTTTCTTT.

This clonotype has just a few counts. The V gene is TRBV11-1, the J gene TRBJ1-4; D may be TRBD1 (5 bases). V was shortened by 3 bases and J by 0 bases, with 20 bases between the two germline ends. This CDR3 is built from 19 residues. Germline values: CDR1 SGHAT, CDR2 FQDESV (reference sequence). The CDR3 DNA sequence: TGTGCCAGCAGCTTCCGCGGACAAACGATTTCTGCAACTAATGAAAAACTGTTTTTT. Amino acid sequence: CASSFRGQTISATNEKLFF. Combining the CDR3 with reference TRBV11-1 and TRBJ1-4 gives the whole variable domain EAEVAQSPRYKITEKSQAVAFWCDPISGHATLYWYRQILGQGPELLVQFQDESVVDDSQLPKDRFSAERLKGVDSTLKIQPAELGDSAMYLCASSFRGQTISATNEKLFFGSGTQLSVL.

This clonotype appeared a few times. This chain joins TRBV6-2 or TRBV6-3 and TRBJ2-2, with D perhaps TRBD1 (5 bases). Trimming took off 6 bases at V and 4 bases at J, with 12 bases between the two ends. Germline V lookup: CDR1 MNHEY, CDR2 SVGEGT. This CDR3 spans 14 amino acids. In DNA, the CDR3 is TGTGCCAGCAGAGCAAGTGGGGCCACCGGGGAGCTGTTTTTT. It specifies CASRASGATGELFF.

The chain has TRBV7-9 and TRBJ2-1, with 12 bases lining up with TRBD1. Losses at the gene ends were 7 bases for V and 8 bases for J; bases not matched to a gene: 21. The length of the CDR3 is 19 residues. From germline, CDR1 is SEHNR and CDR2 FQNEAQ (reference sequence). The CDR3 sequence is CASTRPTSKGTGGLYEQFF. CDR3 nucleotide sequence: TGTGCCAGCACCAGGCCCACCTCGAAGGGGACAGGGGGCTTATATGAGCAGTTCTTC.

J is TRBJ2-2 and V is TRBV4-1; no definite D call. The V gene lost 0 bases and the J gene lost 6 bases, with 8 bases spanning the gap. Germline assignment: CDR1 MGHRA and CDR2 YSYEKL. CDR3 length: 14 amino acids. The CDR3 spells CASSQDLGAGELFF. Written as DNA, the CDR3 is TGCGCCAGCAGCCAAGATCTTGGGGCCGGGGAGCTGTTTTTT.

The rearrangement links TRBV20-1 to TRBJ2-3, with 7 bases that match TRBD1. The V gene end was trimmed by 5 bases and the J gene end by 2 bases; junction bases not matched to a gene: 7. Per the germline V gene, CDR1 is DFQATT and CDR2 is SNEGSKA (reference sequence). The CDR3 totals 14 residues. CDR3 DNA sequence: TGCAGTGCTCAACAGGGGCCGACCACAGATACGCAGTATTTT. This translates into CSAQQGPTTDTQYF.

This clonotype has only a few counts. This chain joins TRBV20-1 and TRBJ2-6; D is perhaps TRBD2 (6 bases). V was trimmed by 0 bases and J by 4 bases, leaving 10 bases between them. The CDR3 extends over 15 amino acids. Germline V gene lookup returns CDR1 DFQATT and CDR2 SNEGSKA (reference sequence). This chain's CDR3 is CSARDPGAGANVLTF. The CDR3 DNA reads as TGCAGTGCTAGAGATCCGGGAGCCGGGGCCAACGTCCTGACTTTC.

The chain employs TRBV14 and TRBJ1-6, with D perhaps matching TRBD1 (6 bases). Germline values: CDR1 SGHDN, CDR2 FVKESK. Trimming took 5 bases from V and 10 from J, leaving 15 bases between them. This CDR3 region has 14 residues. This chain's CDR3 is CASSLRTARSPLHF. The CDR3 DNA follows: TGTGCCAGCAGCTTACGGACAGCAAGGTCACCCCTCCACTTT.

This clonotype was seen only a few times. The rearrangement links TRBV7-3 to TRBJ2-2, with a weak D call TRBD2 (6 bases). The CDR3 has 14 residues. The germline V and J ends were trimmed by 5 bases and 5 bases, with 12 bases remaining between them. CDR1 SGHTA and CDR2 FQGTGA come from the germline V gene. CDR3 sequence: CASSVGAGTGELFF. The CDR3 DNA is TGTGCCAGCAGCGTAGGGGCGGGGACCGGGGAGCTGTTTTTT.

The chain is built from TRBV20-1 and TRBJ1-5; no clear D. This CDR3 contains 13 residues. Germline V CDR1 and CDR2: DFQATT, SNEGSKA (reference sequence). V shed 6 bases and J shed 0 bases, with 9 bases lying between them. CDR3 nucleotide sequence: TGCAGTGCACTGCGGTATAGCAATCAGCCCCAGCATTTT. Amino acids: CSALRYSNQPQHF.

This clonotype occurred many times. The rearrangement uses TRBV7-9 and TRBJ2-3; no firm D call. The V and J ends lost 0 bases and 5 bases respectively, with 18 bases between them. CDR1 is SEHNR, CDR2 FQNEAQ, per germline (reference sequence). The CDR3 contains 17 residues. CDR3 in amino acids: CASSLARTRGTRDTQYF. The CDR3 DNA reads as TGTGCCAGCAGCTTAGCGAGGACGAGAGGTACAAGAGATACGCAGTATTTT.

The chain uses TRBV20-1 and TRBJ2-1; 11 positions agree with TRBD2. This CDR3 comprises 16 residues. The V gene's germline CDR1 is DFQATT and CDR2 SNEGSKA (reference sequence). J lost 4 bases, V lost 6 bases, and 11 bases had no gene match. CDR3 residues: CSAPNSRTSGYNEQFF. CDR3 nucleotides: TGCAGTGCCCCGAACTCCCGGACTAGCGGGTACAATGAGCAGTTCTTC.

V and J are TRBV25-1 and TRBJ2-7; 7 bases align to TRBD2. The CDR3 is made up of 15 amino acids. J gave up 0 bases and V 0 bases, and 2 bases lay outside the gene matches. Looked up from germline, CDR1 is MGHDK and CDR2 is SYGVNS. CDR3 nucleotide sequence: TGTGCCAGCAGTGAATATGCGGGAGTCTCCTACGAGCAGTACTTC. Residues: CASSEYAGVSYEQYF.

V is TRBV4-3 and J is TRBJ2-2, with a weak D call TRBD2 (6 bases). V was clipped by 2 bases and J by 6 bases, with 19 bases between them. The CDR3 covers 17 residues. Germline CDR1 LGHNA, CDR2 YSLEER. CDR3: CASSQNLAKGVSGELFF. The DNA of the CDR3 is TGCGCCAGCAGCCAAAACCTAGCGAAAGGGGTTTCCGGGGAGCTGTTTTTT.

Notes on this clonotype: One junction end does not reproduce the germline sequence, and a read error may be involved. V gene TRBV27 combines with J gene TRBJ2-7; a possible D gene is TRBD2 (5 bases). Germline CDR1 reads MNHEY; CDR2 reads SMNVEV (reference sequence). The CDR3 extends over 14 amino acids. CDR3 DNA sequence: TGCACCAGCAGTCCATCAACTAGCTCCTACGAGCAGTACTTC. This translates into CTSSPSTSSYEQYF.

This clonotype was observed a few times. The V gene is TRBV30, the J gene TRBJ2-6; either TRBD1 or TRBD2 may supply D (5 bases each). The CDR3 is made up of 18 amino acids. The V gene lost 1 base and the J gene lost 0 bases, with 16 bases spanning the gap. Germline V lookup: CDR1 GTSNPN, CDR2 SVGIG (reference sequence). The CDR3 DNA reads as TGTGCCTGGAGTGGGGGACGTCTTGGACTCTCTGGGGCCAACGTCCTGACTTTC. Its protein is CAWSGGRLGLSGANVLTF.

This clonotype was counted between two and nine times. The chain uses TRBV15 and TRBJ2-1; the D gene is possibly TRBD2 (5 bases). V lost 6 bases and J lost 3, with 15 bases in between. The length of the CDR3 is 15 residues. The germline V gene has CDR1 LNHNV and CDR2 YYDKDF (reference sequence). CDR3 in DNA: TGTGCCACCAGTCTAAGCGGAGACGACTACAATGAGCAGTTCTTC. Its translation is CATSLSGDDYNEQFF.

This chain connects TRBV2 to TRBJ2-7; D perhaps matches TRBD1 (6 bases). Per the germline V gene, CDR1 is SNHLY and CDR2 is FYNNEI. The CDR3 covers 16 residues. The V end was cut by 7 bases, the J end by 0 bases, with 19 bases between. For the CDR3, the DNA is TGTGCCAGCAACCGACTGGGGGCCCCATACTCCTACGAGCAGTACTTC. It specifies CASNRLGAPYSYEQYF.

A few counts support this clonotype. The V and J genes are TRBV5-5 and TRBJ1-5; unclear D gene. Germline V gene data show CDR1 as SGHKS and CDR2 as YYEKEE (reference sequence). V lost 2 bases and J 3 bases, leaving 9 bases between the germline ends. The CDR3 length is 14 residues. The CDR3 loop is CASSLEHSNQPQHF. CDR3 sequence (DNA): TGTGCCAGCAGCTTAGAACATTCCAATCAGCCCCAGCATTTT.